A selection of T cell receptor beta chains follows, all from one sample in a study of OX40 agonist ivuxolimab in advanced cancers. Clones were read by immunoSEQ multiplex PCR, and TCRdb kept only the in-frame ones, dropping some. The repertoire has 72,000 or so clones, roughly 87% of them found once; the top ten carry 0.2% to 0.3%. Sequencing was performed on CD4+ or CD8+ T cells sorted from blood, taken in a trial of the OX40 agonist ivuxolimab. Every receptor here comes from an adult with an advanced solid tumor such as melanoma, head and neck, liver or kidney cancer. Each CDR3 is given with its conserved first and last residue. A D gene is named only where the DNA matches it firmly. Size is omitted from some rows. Given values are once, few, many or a class for expanded clones.

j_call v_call d_call clone_size cdr3_nt cdr3_aa
TRBJ1-2 TRBV4-1 - - TGCGCCAGCAGCCAAGATTCGGGCGTACTATATGGCTACACCTTC CASSQDSGVLYGYTF
TRBJ1-1 TRBV4-1 - - TGCGCCAGCAGCCTACAAAGTCGGGGGATACAGAACACTGAAGCTTTCTTT CASSLQSRGIQNTEAFF
TRBJ1-1 TRBV19 - - TGTGCCAGTCGCGGGGGGAACACTGAAGCTTTCTTT CASRGGNTEAFF
TRBJ2-7 TRBV18 - - TGTGCCAGCTCACCGGGCCGAAGCTCCTACGAGCAGTACTTC CASSPGRSSYEQYF
TRBJ2-2 TRBV25-1 TRBD2 - TGTGCCACCGGGACTAGCGGGAACACCGGGGAGCTGTTTTTT CATGTSGNTGELFF
TRBJ1-4 TRBV6-1 - - TGTGCCAGCAGTGAATACGGGGGTAGGGGAAAACTGTTTTTT CASSEYGGRGKLFF
TRBJ1-1 TRBV7-2 - - TGTGCCAGCAGCCAGGATCGGGGAGACACTGAAGCTTTCTTT CASSQDRGDTEAFF
TRBJ1-2 TRBV28 - - TGTGCCAGCAGCCCTTACATCTATGGCTACACCTTC CASSPYIYGYTF
TRBJ1-6 TRBV7-9 TRBD1 - TGTGCCAGCAGCTTGTCCGGGACAGATTATAATTCACCCCTCCACTTT CASSLSGTDYNSPLHF
TRBJ2-5 TRBV4-3 - - TGCGCCAGCAGCTTGGGGACATCAGGGGAGACCCAGTACTTC CASSLGTSGETQYF
TRBJ1-2 TRBV5-1 TRBD1 - TGCGCCAGCAGCTCAAATCAGGGGGCGGATGGCTACACCTTC CASSSNQGADGYTF
TRBJ1-4 TRBV28 - - TGTGCCAGCAGTTTACCTGGGCTGGTTGAAAAACTGTTTTTT CASSLPGLVEKLFF
TRBJ2-7 TRBV10-1 - - TGCGCCAGCAGTGAGGGCACCTCCTACGAGCAGTACTTC CASSEGTSYEQYF
TRBJ1-5 TRBV5-6 - - TGTGCCAGCAGCTTCGTCAATCAGCCCCAGCATTTT CASSFVNQPQHF
TRBJ1-2 TRBV6-1 - - TGTGCCAGCAGTGAAGCGTCGGCAGCTGATGTCTATGGCTACACCTTC CASSEASAADVYGYTF
TRBJ2-5 TRBV15 TRBD2 - TGTGCCACCAGCAAAGAAAAACCGGGACTAGCGGGAGGCAAGACCCAGTACTTC CATSKEKPGLAGGKTQYF
TRBJ1-1 TRBV5-1 TRBD1 - TGCGCCAGCAGCACGACAGGGGGGGTAGCGCTGAACACTGAAGCTTTCTTT CASSTTGGVALNTEAFF
TRBJ2-1 TRBV6-1 TRBD2 - TGTGCCAGCGTGCTCACTAGCGGCTACTACAATGAGCAGTTCTTC CASVLTSGYYNEQFF
TRBJ2-1 TRBV7-2 TRBD2 - TGTGCCAGCAGCTCAAGACTAGCGGGAGGGCCGGGGAATGAGCAGTTCTTC CASSSRLAGGPGNEQFF
TRBJ2-7 TRBV11-3 TRBD1 - TGTGCCAGCAGCTTCGGACAGGGAACGGAGAACGAGCAGTACTTC CASSFGQGTENEQYF
TRBJ2-1 TRBV6-1 TRBD2 - TGTGCCAGCAAACTAGCGGCCTACAATGAGCAGTTCTTC CASKLAAYNEQFF
TRBJ2-7 TRBV5-1 - - TGCGCCAGCAGCTTGTTGGGGGCGCCAGGCTACGAGCAGTACTTC CASSLLGAPGYEQYF
TRBJ2-1 TRBV10-2 TRBD2 - TGCGCCAGCATGAGGCGGGAGACTGGTGAGCAGTTCTTC CASMRRETGEQFF
TRBJ1-3 TRBV4-1 - few TGCGCCAGCAGCCAAGGAAGGGGCCGAGACTCTGGAAACACCATATATTTT CASSQGRGRDSGNTIYF
TRBJ2-5 TRBV7-9 - once TGTGCCAGCAGCCCCGCCCAGGGGAGGGAGACCCAGTACTTC CASSPAQGRETQYF
TRBJ1-1 TRBV7-9 - - TGTGCCAGCAGCTTAGAGGGGGGCGCGAACACTGAAGCTTTCTTT CASSLEGGANTEAFF
TRBJ2-7 TRBV6-5 - once TGTGCCAGCAGTTACTCGCAGGGTTCAGCCTACGAGCAGTACTTC CASSYSQGSAYEQYF
TRBJ2-5 TRBV7-2 TRBD2 - TGTGCCAGCACCTTTGCGGGAGAAGAGACCCAGTACTTC CASTFAGEETQYF
TRBJ2-1 TRBV5-4 TRBD2 - TGTGCCAGCAGCGTTAGCGGGAGGGCCACCGCGGTCGCCTACAATGAGCAGTTCTTC CASSVSGRATAVAYNEQFF
TRBJ2-1 TRBV4-1 - - TGCGCCAGCAGCCAAGATTCCCGGAGCGTAACCTACAATGAGCAGTTCTTC CASSQDSRSVTYNEQFF
TRBJ2-7 TRBV5-1 - - TGCGCCAGCAGCTTGGTTGGCGCTAGCTCCTACGAGCAGTACTTC CASSLVGASSYEQYF
TRBJ2-1 TRBV10-3 TRBD2 - TGTGCCATCAGTGAGCCCGGGGGGGGTTCCTACAATGAGCAGTTCTTC CAISEPGGGSYNEQFF
TRBJ2-7 TRBV10-2 - - TGCGCCAGCAGTGTCACCGGGACCACCTACGAGCAGTACTTC CASSVTGTTYEQYF
TRBJ2-1 TRBV5-1 - - TGCGCCAGCAGCTTAAGTTTGGATGAGCAGTTCTTC CASSLSLDEQFF
TRBJ1-1 TRBV5-6 - - TGTGCCAGCAGCATATCGACAAGGAGAAGCACTGAAGCTTTCTTT CASSISTRRSTEAFF
TRBJ2-3 TRBV4-1 - - TGCGCCAGCAGCCAAGATCTACGCACAGATACGCAGTATTTT CASSQDLRTDTQYF
TRBJ1-5 TRBV12-5 TRBD1 - TGTGCTAGTGGTTTGCAGGACAGGGGCGCTGGTCAGCCCCAGCATTTT CASGLQDRGAGQPQHF
TRBJ2-7 TRBV6-6 - few TGTGCCAGCAGTCCGGGACGGTTCTACGAGCAGTACTTC CASSPGRFYEQYF
TRBJ1-5 TRBV6-5 - - TGTGCCAGCAGTTACGACGTTGGTCAGCCCCAGCATTTT CASSYDVGQPQHF
TRBJ2-3 TRBV19 - - TGTGCCAGTAGCTCCTCCCAGGGAAATACGCAGTATTTT CASSSSQGNTQYF
TRBJ2-2 TRBV7-6 - few TGTGCCAGCGGACGAGGGACCGGGGAGCTGTTTTTT CASGRGTGELFF
TRBJ2-7 TRBV5-1 TRBD2 - TGCGCCAGCAGCTTGGCATCAGGGACTAGCGGCTACGAGCAGTACTTC CASSLASGTSGYEQYF
TRBJ1-6 TRBV5-1 - - TGCGCCAGCAGCTTGGGTAGTAATAATTCACCCCTCCACTTT CASSLGSNNSPLHF
TRBJ1-5 TRBV28 TRBD1 - TGTGCCAGCAGAGTCCCTACAGGGGCTAGCAATCAGCCCCAGCATTTT CASRVPTGASNQPQHF
TRBJ2-3 TRBV15 - - TGTGCCACCAGCCCTCACCCCGTAGATACGCAGTATTTT CATSPHPVDTQYF
TRBJ2-1 TRBV19 - - TGTGCCAGTAGTGAAGTGGCAAGCTCCTACAATGAGCAGTTCTTC CASSEVASSYNEQFF
TRBJ1-4 TRBV5-4 - - TGTGCCAGCAGCTCGGGGGTTGCAACTAATGAAAAACTGTTTTTT CASSSGVATNEKLFF
TRBJ2-7 TRBV10-2 TRBD2 - TGCGCCAGCAGTCCCCCCGGCGGGAGGGCCAGCTCCTACGAGCAGTACTTC CASSPPGGRASSYEQYF
TRBJ2-2 TRBV7-9 - - TGTGCCAGCACCCGTTGGAGGGGGGAGAGGAACACCGGGGAGCTGTTTTTT CASTRWRGERNTGELFF
TRBJ1-4 TRBV27 - - TGTGCCAGCAGGGGGAGGGTTTCAACTAATGAAAAACTGTTTTTT CASRGRVSTNEKLFF
TRBJ1-1 TRBV7-9 TRBD1 few TGTGCCAGCAGCTTCTCGGGACAGACTGAAGCTTTCTTT CASSFSGQTEAFF
TRBJ2-7 TRBV14 TRBD2 - TGTGCCAGCAGCCAAGAAATAATGCTAGCGGGAAGCGAGCAGTACTTC CASSQEIMLAGSEQYF
TRBJ1-1 TRBV4-2 - - TGTGCCAGCAGCCAAGGGGAGACAAAGGAGAACACTGAAGCTTTCTTT CASSQGETKENTEAFF
TRBJ2-7 TRBV18 TRBD1 - TGTGCCAGCTCACCACAACAGGGGGCTGGCGAGCAGTACTTC CASSPQQGAGEQYF
TRBJ2-4 TRBV5-1 TRBD2 once TGCGCCAGCAGCGCGAAGGGACTAGCAGGAGAGTTAGCCAAAAACATTCAGTACTTC CASSAKGLAGELAKNIQYF
TRBJ2-3 TRBV4-1 - - TGCGCCAGCAGCCAAGACCCCCGGGAGACAGATACGCAGTATTTT CASSQDPRETDTQYF
TRBJ1-1 TRBV27 TRBD1 once TGTGCCAGCAGTCGATCAGGGGGCACTGAAGCTTTCTTT CASSRSGGTEAFF
TRBJ2-7 TRBV5-1 - once TGCGCCAGCAGCTTGGACGCAGCAAGCTCCTACGAGCAGTACTTC CASSLDAASSYEQYF
TRBJ2-5 TRBV4-3 - many TGCGCCAGCAGCCAAGGTCGAGGGGGAGGAGAGACCCAGTACTTC CASSQGRGGGETQYF
TRBJ2-1 TRBV28 TRBD1 - TGTGCCAGCAGGGGGACAGGGCAGGTTTATGAGCAGTTCTTC CASRGTGQVYEQFF